This paragraph covers one TCR beta chain sequence. The antigen remains unidentified. This sample was included in a study of shared clonotypes between healthy human individuals. Study-wide points: Clonotype sharing levels among donors were expected to vary with sequencing depth.

V dropped 5 bases and J dropped 0 bases, with 5 bases sitting between them. This CDR3 has 13 amino acids. Germline values: CDR1 MNHNY, CDR2 SVGAGI (reference sequence). Only in-frame clones appear in the TCRdb table, and some are missing; sequencing was by immunoSEQ multiplex PCR. The sample has over 2 million clones, 85% to 95% seen once. The receptor comes from a man between 18 and 29 years old in good health. Some clones in this sample may be carry-over from other donors' samples. V is TRBV6-6 and J is TRBJ2-1; no firm D call. Sample: naive CD4+ T cells from PBMCs. As to subset: CD45RA+ positively selected. The CDR3 reads CASSPDSYNEQFF. In DNA, the CDR3 is TGTGCCAGCAGTCCGGACTCCTACAATGAGCAGTTCTTC.